These 20 T cell receptor beta chains were all obtained from the same sample, sequenced in a study of CD4 T cells in relation to SARS-CoV-2 and coronaviruses. These receptors lack a known antigen. Sequencing was performed with immunoSEQ multiplex PCR; in TCRdb, only in-frame clones are kept and a portion is missing. The repertoire holds approximately 41,000 clones, with over 75% as singletons. Sequencing was performed on naive CD4+ T cells from PBMCs, cultured in vitro. This sample's subset: naive CD4+ T cells isolated by negative enrichment. These receptor sequences come from an adult with COVID-19.

The count of this clone is one. The V call is TRBV14, the J call TRBJ2-7, with D unclear. CDR1 SGHDN and CDR2 FVKESK come from the germline V gene. This CDR3 spans 14 amino acids. V was shortened by 4 bases and J by 2 bases, with 12 bases between the two germline ends. Here the CDR3 reads CASSPLEATYEQYF. The CDR3 DNA is TGTGCCAGCAGCCCCCTCGAAGCCACCTACGAGCAGTACTTC.

Here the CDR3 DNA reads TGTGCCAGCAGTTTCGGCATCAACCCCTACGAGCAGTACTTC. This encodes CASSFGINPYEQYF. The V gene is TRBV6-5, the J gene TRBJ2-7; D unclear. Trimming left V 4 bases short and J 2 bases short, with 12 bases between. The CDR3 has 14 residues. Per germline, CDR1 MNHEY and CDR2 SVGAGI.

The CDR3 region has the DNA TGTGCCAGCAGTTACCATCTAGATGTAAATACGCAGTATTTT. Translation gives CASSYHLDVNTQYF. J is TRBJ2-3 and V is TRBV6-2 or TRBV6-3; D gene ambiguous. The germline CDR1 and CDR2 sequences are MNHEY and SVGEGT. V gave up 2 bases and J gave up 7 bases, with 13 bases separating them. The CDR3 length is 14 residues.

The chain links TRBV5-1 to TRBJ2-1; 7 bases line up with TRBD2. V lost 5 bases and J lost 8; bases outside the gene matches: 13. In germline, CDR1 is SGHRS, CDR2 YFSETQ. This CDR3 is 15 amino acids long. The CDR3 coding sequence is TGCGCCAGCAGGACCGGGACTACCATAATTGATGAGCAGTTCTTC. Translation gives CASRTGTTIIDEQFF.

As DNA, the CDR3 is TGTGCCAGCAGCGGTCTAGCGGATTACAATGAGCAGTTCTTC. This sequence encodes CASSGLADYNEQFF. The chain is built from TRBV9 and TRBJ2-1, with 7 bases identical to TRBD2. The CDR3 totals 14 residues. Germline V gives CDR1 SGDLS, CDR2 YYNGEE. Germline trimming cut 3 bases from V and 4 bases from J; bases unmatched to any gene: 4.

The chain couples TRBV2 to TRBJ2-7; tentative D call: TRBD2 (5 bases). Germline V gene lookup returns CDR1 SNHLY and CDR2 FYNNEI. The CDR3 runs to 15 residues. V lost 6 bases, J lost 3 bases, and 18 bases lay in between. The CDR3 DNA reads as TGTGCCAGCAGGGACCCGGGGTATCAATACTACGAGCAGTACTTC. Protein: CASRDPGYQYYEQYF.

This chain connects TRBV3-1 (or the pseudogene TRBV3-2) to TRBJ1-1; tentatively, D is TRBD1 (5 bases). V dropped 1 base and J dropped 4 bases, with 13 bases sitting between them. This CDR3 contains 15 residues. Germline V gene data show CDR1 as LGHDT and CDR2 as YNNKEL (reference sequence). Here the CDR3 reads CASSQVVGAFTEAFF. The CDR3 nucleotides read TGTGCCAGCAGCCAAGTGGTAGGGGCGTTCACTGAAGCTTTCTTT.

This clone has a handful of counts. J is TRBJ2-7 and V is TRBV7-9; D uncertain. The germline V and J ends were trimmed by 1 base and 2 bases, with 6 bases remaining between them. CDR1 SEHNR and CDR2 FQNEAQ come from the germline V gene (reference sequence). The CDR3 has 13 residues. CDR3 sequence reads: CASSLDTTYEQYF. CDR3 DNA sequence: TGTGCCAGCAGCTTAGACACTACCTACGAGCAGTACTTC.

The chain joins TRBV5-5 to TRBJ2-7, with 7 bases matching TRBD2. The V segment lost 0 bases and the J segment 0 bases; nucleotides outside the gene matches: 3. The length of the CDR3 is 15 residues. Looked up from germline, CDR1 is SGHKS and CDR2 is YYEKEE (reference sequence). CDR3 DNA: TGTGCCAGCAGCTTGGCACTAGCGATCTCCTACGAGCAGTACTTC. Protein: CASSLALAISYEQYF.

The chain has TRBV5-4 and TRBJ2-7; tentatively, D is TRBD2 (5 bases). V was trimmed by 5 bases and J by 0 bases, leaving 15 bases between them. CDR1 and CDR2 from the germline V gene are SGHNT and YYREEE (reference sequence). The CDR3 totals 15 residues. The CDR3 loop is CASRPRGGSSYEQYF. The CDR3 nucleotides read TGTGCCAGCAGGCCCCGGGGTGGGAGCTCCTACGAGCAGTACTTC.

This rearrangement joins TRBV28 to TRBJ2-1; 10 bases fit TRBD2. This CDR3 comprises 18 residues. Germline CDR1 reads MDHEN; CDR2 reads SYDVKM. Losses at the gene ends were 4 bases for V and 5 bases for J; bases not matched to a gene: 14. CDR3 DNA: TGTGCCAGCAGTTCCCCCCGGACTAGCGGACAATATAACAATGAGCAGTTCTTC. It yields the protein CASSSPRTSGQYNNEQFF.

J is TRBJ2-1 and V is TRBV6-1; D is perhaps TRBD1 (6 bases). The germline V gene has CDR1 MNHNS and CDR2 SASEGT. The length of the CDR3 is 15 residues. The ends were cut back, 3 bases at V and 3 bases at J, with 12 bases in the middle. DNA of the CDR3: TGTGCCAGCAGTGAGGGTCAGGGGCGCTACAATGAGCAGTTCTTC. Translation: CASSEGQGRYNEQFF.

The gene calls are TRBV11-1 and TRBJ2-3; D gene ambiguous. From germline, CDR1 is SGHAT and CDR2 FQDESV (reference sequence). Between the trimmed V and J ends, which lost 1 base and 2 bases, there was a span of 4 bases. The CDR3 has 13 residues. The CDR3 DNA reads TGTGCCAGCAGCTTAGTCACCACAGATACGCAGTATTTT. It is translated as CASSLVTTDTQYF.

A note on this clone: The sample has other DNA sequences that encode this CDR3 too. The genes are TRBV30 and TRBJ2-5; D uncertain. V shed 1 base and J shed 4 bases, with 4 bases lying between them. The CDR3 has 11 amino acids. Per germline, CDR1 GTSNPN and CDR2 SVGIG (reference sequence). The DNA for the CDR3 is TGTGCCTGGAGTGGGGGAGAGACCCAGTACTTC. Protein product: CAWSGGETQYF.

The V gene is TRBV10-2, the J gene TRBJ2-7; 7 positions match TRBD2. Germline loops: CDR1 WSHSY, CDR2 SAAADI. V shed 6 bases and J 0 bases; nucleotides not matched to a gene: 8. The CDR3 totals 15 residues. CDR3 protein: CASSWILAASYEQYF. The DNA of the CDR3 is TGCGCCAGCAGCTGGATTCTAGCGGCCTCCTACGAGCAGTACTTC.

The V call is TRBV27, the J call TRBJ2-2, with TRBD1 matching 9 bases. Trimming took 5 bases from V and 7 from J; bases not matched to a gene: 20. CDR1 is MNHEY and CDR2 is SMNVEV in the germline V gene (reference sequence). The CDR3 is 19 residues long. The CDR3 DNA follows: TGTGCCAGCAGTCGCCCCAGCGCCGGGACAGGGCGAGTTGGCGGGGAGCTGTTTTTT. This codes for CASSRPSAGTGRVGGELFF.

This chain uses TRBV4-3 with TRBJ2-5; no definite D call. V shed 3 bases and J shed 2 bases, with 13 bases lying between them. CDR1 LGHNA and CDR2 YSLEER come from the germline V gene. The CDR3 spans 15 residues. The CDR3 spells CASSHRPGPQETQYF. CDR3 DNA: TGCGCCAGCAGCCACCGACCGGGTCCACAAGAGACCCAGTACTTC.

This clone came up once. The gene calls are TRBV19 and TRBJ2-7, with TRBD1 identical over 8 bases. V lost 7 bases and J lost 4; bases outside the gene matches: 12. The CDR3 is made up of 15 amino acids. Germline assignment: CDR1 LNHDA and CDR2 SQIVND (reference sequence). The CDR3 reads CASTGPGQGSYEQYF. DNA for the CDR3: TGTGCCAGTACCGGACCAGGACAGGGCTCGTACGAGCAGTACTTC.

The chain uses TRBV6-5 and TRBJ1-4; D is undetermined. Trimming left V 6 bases short and J 8 bases short, with 16 bases between. The germline CDR1 and CDR2 sequences are MNHEY and SVGAGI. The CDR3 contains 14 residues. The CDR3 DNA follows: TGTGCCAGCAGCAGAGGGAGAGCACAGGAAAAACTGTTTTTT. Protein product: CASSRGRAQEKLFF.

The chain couples TRBV10-3 to TRBJ1-3, with D unresolved. The V gene's germline CDR1 is ENHRY and CDR2 SYGVKD. The CDR3 length is 14 residues. Trimming took off 10 bases at V and 1 base at J, with 14 bases between the two ends. The CDR3 sequence: CATQRTGSGNTIYF. The CDR3 DNA is TGTGCCACCCAGAGGACCGGTTCTGGAAACACCATATATTTT.